These 9 T cell receptor beta chains originate from one sample sequenced in a study of human T cells and chemical hapten exposure (dated by TCRdb to the early 2020s). The sample's time point label, decoded: patch test 2, 6 weeks after DPC sensitization. This specimen's treatment or condition label, per the study, means: therapeutic diphenylcyclopropenone sensitization with weekly scalp DPC. Libraries were built with RACE. The instrument was a NextSeq 500. Clones were called with MiXCR by TCRdb after fastp trimmed the public reads at Q25, and only in-frame beta chains were retained. Each record represents a unique CDR3 protein, reported with the most common genes and DNA among its rows. Here the sample has about 94,000 distinct CDR3 sequences; about 9.3% occur a single time. About 2% of the sample is taken by the ten largest. The sample here was whole blood, taken in connection with sensitization to the hapten diphenylcyclopropenone (DPC). These receptors came from a woman between 40 and 50 years old with alopecia areata. Some clones in this sample may be carry-over from other donors' samples.

The J gene is TRBJ2-1, the V gene TRBV12-3 or TRBV12-4, with 7 bases matching TRBD2. CDR3 length: 15 amino acids. The trim removed 5 bases at V and 7 bases at J, leaving 11 bases unmatched. CDR3 amino acids: CASSTSGALRNEQFF. CDR3 DNA sequence: TGTGCCAGCAGTACCAGCGGGGCCCTCAGGAATGAGCAGTTCTTC.

This chain connects TRBV11-3 to TRBJ1-6; D is uncertain. V gave up 1 base and J gave up 9 bases, with 7 bases separating them. The CDR3 loop spans 13 amino acids. Germline CDR1 and CDR2: SGHNT and YENEEA. In DNA, the CDR3 is TGTGCCAGCAGCTTAGTTGCTGGTTCACCCCTCCACTTT. Protein: CASSLVAGSPLHF.

In its sample, this clonotype was seen many times. The chain joins TRBV15 to TRBJ2-1, with D uncertain. V lost 1 base and J 7 bases, leaving 11 bases between the germline ends. CDR1 is LNHNV and CDR2 is YYDKDF in the germline V gene (reference sequence). The CDR3 extends over 14 amino acids. The CDR3 sequence: CATSRVGQINEQFF. The CDR3 DNA follows: TGTGCCACCAGCAGAGTTGGTCAGATTAATGAGCAGTTCTTC.

This clonotype was picked up a small number of times. The rearrangement links TRBV9 to TRBJ2-7; either TRBD1 or TRBD2 may fit D (5 bases each). V was pared by 4 bases and J by 3 bases, with 17 bases between. The CDR3 consists of 15 residues. Germline assignment: CDR1 SGDLS and CDR2 YYNGEE. DNA of the CDR3: TGTGCCAGCAGCCCGGGGCCCGGGGAAGTCTACGAGCAGTACTTC. It codes for CASSPGPGEVYEQYF.

V and J are TRBV28 and TRBJ2-7; D not certain. Trimming took off 5 bases at V and 2 bases at J, with 1 base between the two ends. This CDR3 region has 10 residues. Germline CDR1 reads MDHEN; CDR2 reads SYDVKM. The CDR3 DNA reads TGTGCCAGCAGTACCTACGAGCAGTACTTC. Translated: CASSTYEQYF.

In this sample, this clonotype turned up many times. This chain connects TRBV4-1 to TRBJ2-4; TRBD2 matches 7 bases. V gave up 0 bases and J gave up 11 bases; unmatched junction bases: 16. Germline-derived CDR1 and CDR2 are MGHRA and YSYEKL. There are 17 residues in the CDR3. The CDR3 loop is CASSQELSLRRTRFQYF. The CDR3 coding sequence is TGCGCCAGCAGCCAAGAATTGAGTTTAAGGAGGACTAGGTTTCAGTACTTC.

This clonotype has a handful of counts. The CDR3 DNA is TGTGCCAGCAGCAACCAGGGGGGCACTGAAGCTTTCTTT. The encoded protein is CASSNQGGTEAFF. The chain uses TRBV7-3 and TRBJ1-1; 7 bases fit TRBD1. Trimming at V came to 5 bases and at J to 4 bases, leaving 4 bases not matched to a gene. The CDR3 runs to 13 residues. Germline values: CDR1 SGHTA, CDR2 FQGTGA.

As to this clonotype: A read error may produce the germline difference seen at one junction end. The CDR3 DNA follows: TGTGCCAGCAGTGAAGCGATCATCTCCAATTATCAGTCCCAGCATTTT. Protein product: CASSEAIISNYQSQHF. This chain links TRBV6-1 with TRBJ1-5; D gene unclear. CDR1 and CDR2 from the germline V gene are MNHNS and SASEGT. The CDR3 totals 16 residues.

This clonotype was picked up many times. This CDR3 is CASSLRDPQNGQYF. The CDR3 bases are TGTGCCAGCAGCTTGCGGGACCCTCAAAACGGGCAGTACTTC. The genes are TRBV5-4 and TRBJ2-7, with D perhaps TRBD1 or TRBD2 (5 bases each). The ends were cut back, 1 base at V and 9 bases at J, with 17 bases in the middle. This CDR3 spans 14 amino acids. Germline V gives CDR1 SGHNT, CDR2 YYREEE (reference sequence).